This record looks at one T cell receptor beta chain sequence and its context. Its target is not known. CDR3 length: 15 amino acids. From germline, CDR1 is SGHTA and CDR2 FQGTGA. V shed 5 bases and J shed 6 bases, with 18 bases lying between them. These data are taken from a study of T cells after yellow fever vaccination. Study results and limitations: Abundant bulk-derived clonotypes could contaminate FACS-sorted repertoires.

TCRdb passed the 5' RACE reads through MiXCR, listing each CDR3 protein once. The sample contains more than 450,000 distinct CDR3 sequences, roughly a fifth of which appear only once. The receptor's source is a man in his late teens or twenties who received the YFV17D yellow fever vaccine. The chain combines TRBV7-3 with TRBJ2-3; a weak D match, TRBD2 (7 bases). Source: PBMCs, taken 21 days after the first yellow fever vaccination. CDR3 DNA sequence: TGTGCCAGCAGCCCTAACGCGGGGGCTGGGGATACGCAGTATTTT. As protein: CASSPNAGAGDTQYF.